A selection of T cell receptor beta chains follows, all from one sample in a study of blood T cell repertoires in COVID-19. The method was immunoSEQ multiplex PCR; TCRdb's version includes in-frame clones alone and lacks a portion of them. The data show roughly 250,000 clones, with about 85% seen just once and roughly 7% held by the top ten. The sample taken for sequencing was peripheral blood. Receptors were obtained from a man in his 60s who had recovered from COVID-19. CDR3s leave out the opening cysteine and the closing phenylalanine or tryptophan. Clone size appears in some rows only: once, few, many, or a class for an expanded clone.

J gene	V gene	clone size	CDR3 protein
TRBJ2-7	TRBV6-5	once	ASRPQQGFLYEQY
TRBJ1-3	TRBV15	NA	ATSRDRGAGNTIY
TRBJ2-3	TRBV5-1	NA	ASSPRTGLTDTQY
TRBJ1-2	TRBV3-1/TRBV3-2	NA	ASSLDRVYGYT
TRBJ2-5	TRBV28	NA	ASSLGGQETQY
TRBJ1-2	TRBV24-1	NA	ATSESGGPALGYT
TRBJ2-3	TRBV10-3	NA	AIRRGSGGTDTQY
TRBJ2-7	TRBV5-1	few	ASREPGTDNEQY
TRBJ2-3	TRBV6-5	NA	ASSYSWGPTDTQY
TRBJ2-3	TRBV5-6	NA	ASSLDLAGAGTDTQY
TRBJ2-5	TRBV7-2	NA	ASSLVRGGSRETQY
TRBJ2-3	TRBV30	NA	AWSVGTGPRSDTQY
TRBJ2-2	TRBV3-1/TRBV3-2	NA	ASSQAGGSYTGELF
TRBJ1-2	TRBV7-9	NA	ASSSQGTANYGYT
TRBJ1-3	TRBV3-1/TRBV3-2	NA	ASSPSAGRGGDTIY
TRBJ1-1	TRBV19	NA	ASTPQMNTEAF
TRBJ1-3	TRBV6-5	once	ASSRNGYSGNTIY
TRBJ2-3	TRBV18	NA	ASSPRGREDTQY
TRBJ2-7	TRBV10-3	NA	AINAGQGNYEQY
TRBJ2-5	TRBV5-1	few	ASSQMGQGDQETQY
TRBJ2-7	TRBV10-3	NA	AISPDRGMSYEQY